Following are 6 T cell receptor beta chains from one sample sequenced in a study of cytomegalovirus exposure and HLA in healthy donors. The PCR employed 60 Vbeta primers together with 13 Jbeta primers. Sequenced by immunoSEQ multiplex PCR; TCRdb stores in-frame clones only, minus some. This table has roughly 130,000 clones, roughly 80% appearing once. The sample taken for sequencing was PBMCs. The receptors were sampled from a man aged 40-49 years in good health and CMV-seronegative.

The V and J genes are TRBV5-1 and TRBJ2-6; D is perhaps TRBD1 (5 bases). Germline-derived CDR1 and CDR2 are SGHRS and YFSETQ. The CDR3 spans 17 residues. Trimming left V 1 base short and J 1 base short, with 12 bases between. In DNA form, the CDR3 reads TGCGCCAGCAGCTTGCCTACAGGTACTTCTGGGGCCAACGTCCTGACTTTC. Its translation is CASSLPTGTSGANVLTF.

This clone came up once. The chain has TRBV6-4 and TRBJ1-6; no clear D gene. In germline, CDR1 is MRHNA, CDR2 SNTAGT. V was cut by 7 bases and J by 0 bases, with 7 bases left in between. The length of the CDR3 is 14 residues. The DNA of the CDR3 is TGTGCCAGCATTCCGAGCTCCTATAATTCACCCCTCCACTTT. This sequence encodes CASIPSSYNSPLHF.

This chain joins TRBV2 and TRBJ2-7; perhaps TRBD1 as D (5 bases). Trimming pared 6 bases from V and 6 bases from J, leaving 9 bases between. The CDR3 loop spans 11 amino acids. Germline V CDR1 and CDR2: SNHLY, FYNNEI. As DNA, the CDR3 is TGTGCCAGCAGGGGGCGAGTCGAGCAGTACTTC. This encodes CASRGRVEQYF.

This chain uses TRBV19 with TRBJ1-5; D gene unclear. Trimming left V 6 bases short and J 3 bases short, with 9 bases between. Germline V lookup: CDR1 LNHDA, CDR2 SQIVND (reference sequence). The length of the CDR3 is 13 residues. The chain's CDR3 is CASSPGNNQPQHF. The CDR3 coding sequence is TGTGCCAGTAGCCCCGGGAACAATCAGCCCCAGCATTTT.

This chain links TRBV7-2 with TRBJ1-5; D gene uncertain. Germline loops: CDR1 SGHTA, CDR2 FQGNSA. The V end was cut by 4 bases, the J end by 4 bases, with 5 bases between. The CDR3 has 12 residues. CDR3: CASSYQNQPQHF. The CDR3 DNA reads as TGTGCCAGCAGCTACCAGAATCAGCCCCAGCATTTT.

The chain has TRBV27 and TRBJ2-7, with a possible D match to TRBD2 (5 bases). Germline values: CDR1 MNHEY, CDR2 SMNVEV (reference sequence). V lost 2 bases, J lost 4 bases, and 12 bases lay in between. The CDR3 consists of 14 residues. The CDR3 coding sequence is TGTGCCAGCAGTTTAGGCCTAGCCGGGTACGAGCAGTACTTC. Its translation is CASSLGLAGYEQYF.